This T cell receptor (beta chain) stems from a study of CD8 T cells in Susac syndrome. After extraction with the RNeasy kit, roughly 0.45 to 1 ug of the RNA was reverse transcribed using random hexamers. The authors amplified TCR beta CDR3 across 54 Vbeta and 13 Jbeta using immunoSEQ multiplex PCR. TCRdb re-called the immunoSEQ multiplex PCR reads with MiXCR, one entry per CDR3 protein. The sample contains some 150,000 distinct CDR3 sequences, just under 95% of which appear only once. Trimming removed 5 bases from V and 8 bases from J, with 13 bases in between. CDR1 is LGHDT and CDR2 is YNNKEL in the germline V gene (reference sequence). The CDR3 extends over 13 amino acids. The sample holds one count of this clonotype.

The rearrangement links TRBV3-1 to TRBJ2-1; D is undetermined. The clonotype comes from a human donor with multiple sclerosis. The sequenced sample consisted of CD8+ T cells from PBMCs. This chain's CDR3 is CASSVRADDEQFF. The CDR3 coding sequence is TGTGCCAGCAGCGTAAGGGCTGACGATGAGCAGTTCTTC.